A selection of T cell receptor beta chains follows, all from one sample in a study of early T cells in non-severe SARS-CoV-2 infection. Using its own MiXCR run on the 5' RACE reads, TCRdb lists one record per CDR3 protein. Here the sample spans about 110,000 distinct CDR3 sequences, 12% being singletons. Source material: whole blood. The receptor set was obtained from an adult who was a healthcare worker with PCR-confirmed SARS-CoV-2 infection or an uninfected control (not recorded which). Both conserved end residues are part of each CDR3. Fields, in order: clone size, J gene, D gene, V gene, CDR3 DNA, CDR3 protein. The D gene is left open where the match is weak. For some rows the clone size is stated as once, few or many, or as a class when expanded; others skip it.

few,TRBJ1-5,-,TRBV5-5,TGTGCCAGCAGCTTGGAGGGAACAGGGCTGTGGCAGCCCCAGCATTTT,CASSLEGTGLWQPQHF
-,TRBJ1-6,-,TRBV6-6,TGTGCCAGCAGCCATCCTGACAGGTTCACCCTCCACTTT,CASSHPDRFTLHF
-,TRBJ1-3,-,TRBV9,TGTGCCAGCAGCGTAGGGCCTCGCTCTGGAAACACCATATATTTT,CASSVGPRSGNTIYF
many,TRBJ2-2,-,TRBV25-1,TGTGCCAGCAGCCCGAACACCGGGGAGCTGTTTTTT,CASSPNTGELFF
many,TRBJ2-5,-,TRBV5-4,TGTGCCAGCAGCTCCCCCCGCCGGGACGGCCAAGAGACCCAGTACTTC,CASSSPRRDGQETQYF
-,TRBJ2-1,TRBD2,TRBV5-1,TGCGCCAGCAGCTTGGCTCTAGCGGGAGGGATGAATGAGCAGTTCTTC,CASSLALAGGMNEQFF
many,TRBJ1-2,-,TRBV20-1,TGCAGTGCTAGAGGAACCCAGGAGTCCCATGGCTACACCTTC,CSARGTQESHGYTF
-,TRBJ2-7,TRBD1,TRBV29-1,TGCAGCGTTGGGGGACAGTCCTACGAGCAGTACTTC,CSVGGQSYEQYF
many,TRBJ1-6,-,TRBV5-1,TGCGCCAGCAGCTTGGAGGCAGCCCGGGTCAATTCACCCCTCCACTTT,CASSLEAARVNSPLHF
-,TRBJ2-7,-,TRBV11-2,TGTGCCAGCAGCTTAGTTCCCCTTATCTACGAGCAGTACTTC,CASSLVPLIYEQYF
few,TRBJ1-5,-,TRBV10-3,TGTGCCATCAGTGAGGCCGGGTCCGGCAATCAGCCCCAGCATTTT,CAISEAGSGNQPQHF
many,TRBJ2-1,-,TRBV24-1,TGTGCCACCAGTGGGTATCCCAAGTTGAATGAGCAGTTCTTC,CATSGYPKLNEQFF
few,TRBJ2-5,TRBD2,TRBV5-1,TGCGCCAGCAGCTTGCAATCAGCGGGAGTCCAAGAGACCCAGTACTTC,CASSLQSAGVQETQYF
-,TRBJ1-2,-,TRBV27,TGTGCCAGCAGTTTAGAGCGGGGCAGTCGATATGGCTACACCTTC,CASSLERGSRYGYTF
many,TRBJ2-1,TRBD2,TRBV5-1,TGCGCCAGCAGCCCTGGGACTAGCGGGAGGAATGAGCAGTTCTTC,CASSPGTSGRNEQFF
few,TRBJ1-1,TRBD1,TRBV6-6,TGTGCCAGCAGTAAAGGACAGGGATATCCTGAAGCTTTCTTT,CASSKGQGYPEAFF
-,TRBJ2-6,TRBD1,TRBV5-4,TGTGCCAGCAGGGAGGGACAGGGAATCTCTGGGGCCAACGTCCTGACTTTC,CASREGQGISGANVLTF
-,TRBJ2-7,TRBD1,TRBV5-1,TGCGCCAGCAGCCCATGGGACAGCACCTACGAGCAGTACTTC,CASSPWDSTYEQYF
many,TRBJ2-7,-,TRBV4-2,TGTGCCAGCAGCATAGGACGGGGGAGCTCCTACGAGCAGTACTTC,CASSIGRGSSYEQYF
many,TRBJ1-1,-,TRBV11-2,TGTGCCAGCAGCTCCGTGACGGTTGAAGCTTTCTTT,CASSSVTVEAFF
few,TRBJ2-3,-,TRBV20-1,TGCAGTTTTTTGGACGGGACCCACCACACAGATACGCAGTATTTT,CSFLDGTHHTDTQYF
few,TRBJ2-7,TRBD1,TRBV9,TGTGCCAGCAGCCCCGGGACAGGCTACGAGCAGTACTTC,CASSPGTGYEQYF
-,TRBJ2-7,TRBD2,TRBV20-1,TGCAGTGCTAGCCCCTTAGCGGGAGGGCCCCACGAGCAGTACTTC,CSASPLAGGPHEQYF
few,TRBJ2-3,-,TRBV7-8,TGTGCCAGCAACCGAGGGCCTACCCCAGATACGCAGTATTTT,CASNRGPTPDTQYF
few,TRBJ1-1,-,TRBV6-2/TRBV6-3,TGTGCCAGCAGTCTTCCGGGACAACTCACTGAAGCTTTCTTT,CASSLPGQLTEAFF
-,TRBJ1-1,-,TRBV6-5,TGTGCCAGCAGTTACGCGGACACCGGGAGGAACACTGAAGCTTTCTTT,CASSYADTGRNTEAFF
many,TRBJ2-5,TRBD1,TRBV19,TGTGCCAGTAGTCCCTCCGGGACAGGGGTCGGAGAGACCCAGTACTTC,CASSPSGTGVGETQYF
few,TRBJ2-1,-,TRBV7-3,TGTGCCAGCAGCTTAGGACTTTCACCCTACAATGAGCAGTTCTTC,CASSLGLSPYNEQFF
many,TRBJ2-1,TRBD2,TRBV20-1,TGCAGTGCCCTTGGACTAGCGGGAGTCAGGACCAATGAGCAGTTCTTC,CSALGLAGVRTNEQFF
many,TRBJ2-1,-,TRBV27,TGTGCCAGCAGTTTATCTATCCGCAGGGCCACAACCGATGAGCAGTTCTTC,CASSLSIRRATTDEQFF
-,TRBJ2-7,-,TRBV5-4,TGTGCCAGCAGCTTGCAAGGGGCGGACGAGCAGTACTTC,CASSLQGADEQYF
many,TRBJ1-2,TRBD1,TRBV5-5,TGTGCCAGCAGCTTGGCACCAACGGGACAGCTCTATGGCTACACCTTC,CASSLAPTGQLYGYTF
few,TRBJ1-2,-,TRBV18,TGTGCCAGCTCACCAGTCGACGGTAACTATGGCTACACCTTC,CASSPVDGNYGYTF
-,TRBJ1-2,-,TRBV29-1,TGCAGCGTTGTGGAACAGGTCTATGGCTACACCTTC,CSVVEQVYGYTF
-,TRBJ1-2,-,TRBV14,TGTGCCAGCAGCCATGGGGGGGCCCTTAACTATGGCTACACCTTC,CASSHGGALNYGYTF
few,TRBJ2-3,-,TRBV30,TGTGCCTGGAGTACGACATCTAGCACAGATACGCAGTATTTT,CAWSTTSSTDTQYF
-,TRBJ2-3,TRBD2,TRBV15,TGTGCCACCAGCAGAGAGATTAGCGGGAGCACAGATACGCAGTATTTT,CATSREISGSTDTQYF
-,TRBJ1-4,-,TRBV29-1,TGCAGCGTGAGGGACGCGGATGAAAAACTGTTTTTT,CSVRDADEKLFF
few,TRBJ1-2,-,TRBV6-5,TGTGCCAGCAGTCGCAGCCTCAACCAACTTAACTATGGCTACACCTTC,CASSRSLNQLNYGYTF
-,TRBJ1-3,-,TRBV11-2,TGTGCCAGCGGAAATGGAAACACCATATATTTT,CASGNGNTIYF
-,TRBJ1-3,-,TRBV12-5,TGTGCTAGTGCCACCCGGAACACCATATATTTT,CASATRNTIYF
-,TRBJ2-4,TRBD1,TRBV29-1,TGCAGCGTTGAGCAGGGGGCGGACATTCAGTACTTC,CSVEQGADIQYF
-,TRBJ2-1,-,TRBV6-2/TRBV6-3,TGTGCCAGCAGTGAGGGAGGCTGGAATGAGCAGTTCTTC,CASSEGGWNEQFF
-,TRBJ2-5,-,TRBV11-2,TGTGCCAGCAGCCTTTCCGGGGCGGAGACCCAGTACTTC,CASSLSGAETQYF
-,TRBJ1-1,-,TRBV28,TGTGCCAGCAGTTTAGGTTCGGTAGGGGAGGTCGGTGAAGCTTTCTTT,CASSLGSVGEVGEAFF
-,TRBJ1-1,-,TRBV11-3,TGTGCCAGCAGCTTAGTAAGGCAGGAAGCTTTCTTT,CASSLVRQEAFF
-,TRBJ1-4,-,TRBV7-9,TGTGCCAGCAGCTTATCAGATGGTAATGAAAAACTGTTTTTT,CASSLSDGNEKLFF
few,TRBJ2-7,TRBD2,TRBV7-9,TGTGCCAGCAGGAAGAGCGGGAGCTATCGGAGAGACGAGCAGTACTTC,CASRKSGSYRRDEQYF
-,TRBJ1-6,-,TRBV7-2,TGTGCCAGCAGAAGATGGGGGGGCTCCTATAATTCACCCCTCCACTTT,CASRRWGGSYNSPLHF
-,TRBJ2-3,-,TRBV12-5,TGTGCTAGTGGTTTGCTGACTTGGACAGATACGCAGTATTTT,CASGLLTWTDTQYF
-,TRBJ1-4,TRBD1,TRBV6-5,TGTGCCAGCAGTTACTCGCAATTGACAGGGAGAAATGAAAAACTGTTTTTT,CASSYSQLTGRNEKLFF
-,TRBJ2-1,-,TRBV19,TGTGCCAGTAGTATGACTAATACTTACAATGAGCAGTTCTTC,CASSMTNTYNEQFF
-,TRBJ2-5,TRBD1,TRBV7-9,TGTGCCAGCAGCTCGGGACAGGGGGCAGAGACCCAGTACTTC,CASSSGQGAETQYF
-,TRBJ2-1,TRBD1,TRBV18,TGTGCCACCTCACCCGGGACAGGGGTCAATGAGCAGTTCTTC,CATSPGTGVNEQFF